This T cell receptor (beta chain) was profiled in a study of shared clonotypes between healthy human individuals (dated by TCRdb to 2018 to 2020). General notes on the study: A few men and a couple of women, aged 18 to 49 years, made up the cohort. To estimate repertoire size and how much clonotype sharing occurs between individuals, the study deeply sequenced the blood TCR repertoires of a handful of healthy adults. Per donor, three plates each were used for CD4 naive and CD4 memory, two for CD8 naive, and one for CD8 memory. To increase sequencing depth and limit assay-specific biases, different laboratories used diverse techniques to prepare libraries and sequence TCR repertoires. Between about 0.9 and 9 billion PBMCs per donor were obtained by leukapheresis.

Overall results and qualifications from the work: Because the study included a small number of donors, the genetic and exposure-history diversity represented was limited. Compared with non-shared clonotypes, the clonotypes found in all four sorted-subset donors had higher generation probabilities. Rarefaction of sorted-subset datasets indicated incomplete sequencing despite the large sequencing depth. Naive subsets generally had larger estimated clonotype richness than memory subsets. Based on pairwise subsampling, the degree of clonotype sharing among donors was expected to be affected by sequencing depth. When several donors were compared, the shared fraction of clonotypes was about 5.4% for naive CD4, 3% to 4% for naive CD8, 2.3% for memory CD4, and roughly 0.4% for memory CD8. Only blood was sampled, and tissue TCR repertoires likely differ from those in blood.

The cysteine opens and the phenylalanine closes a CDR3 of 11 amino acids. Only the CDR3 region is kept as DNA, spanning 33 bases read in frame from base 1. CDR1 and CDR2 are read off the germline V gene as KGHSH and LQKENI. Between the V and J ends, shortened by 8 bases and 2 bases respectively, the junction contains 5 bases. The donors were healthy, HIV-negative adults with no recently reported acute infections or vaccinations. All donors were Caucasian adults living in Nashville, Tennessee, USA. CD4+ T cells were enriched by magnetic negative selection, after which naive cells were positively selected on CD45RA and the negative fraction was taken as the memory subset. After blood collection by leukapheresis, PBMCs were isolated using Ficoll-Histopaque density gradient centrifugation and then cryopreserved in the vapor phase of liquid nitrogen. Analytical flow cytometry was used to check the purity and quantity of each magnetically sorted T cell population. Genomic DNA was isolated from every sorted fraction and measured by UV absorbance on a Nanodrop 2000c.

Turning to this clone: Its antigen remains unidentified. Base qualities are missing; no much larger clone stands one base away.

TCR CDR3 regions were amplified from genomic DNA by multiplex PCR using the deep immunoSEQ assay. Extracted genomic DNA from each cell subset was spread evenly across all wells of several immunoSEQ 96-well plates, with each plate serving as a replicate. For sorted subsets, around 0.2 ug genomic DNA, equal to 25,000 to 35,000 T cell genomes, was loaded into each replicate PCR. The purified libraries were quantified using a Qubit 3.0 fluorometer, sized with a Bioanalyzer 2100, and then quantified again using the KAPA Library Quantification kit. Every immunoSEQ 96-well plate was sequenced on a dedicated single-read 150-cycle Illumina NextSeq 550 flow cell. Per the authors' processing: Because the immunoSEQ output included only junctional sequences and no quality scores, the filtering could not be the same as the filtering used for full-length reads. Sequences were annotated with PyIR, a Python wrapper for IgBLAST v1.9, and V/J genes and CDR3 were assigned using IMGT germline references. Reads were filtered out if the reads had weak V/J assignments (E-value above 1e-6), no CDR3, stop codons, out-of-frame junctions, or ambiguous translated residues. V3J clonotypes were defined as sequences sharing an identical inferred V gene, J gene, and CDR3 amino acid sequence. The percentage overlap between two repertoires was calculated by dividing the number of shared unique clonotypes by the size of the smaller repertoire. RTK rarefaction, the Chao1 estimator, and Recon v2.1 estimates of unobserved clonotypes were used to assess repertoire richness. Generation probabilities were computed with OLGA for all TCRbeta clonotypes obtained by the gDNA method from a handful of donors. TCRdb stores this immuneACCESS table with in-frame sequences only. Part of the clones is absent; in the studies checked, under half of the shortfall reflects unresolved V genes, and no reason is known for the rest. From that table come the V and J calls and clone size; the DNA was used to work out D and trimming. The sample profile shows 2,100,000 or so clones; 90% to 97% of them were found once. Of the sample, approximately 0.13% falls within the top ten clones.

The clonotype was recovered from a man aged 18 to 30 in good health. What was sequenced was naive CD4+ T cells sorted from blood. The cell subset or site label for this specimen denotes: CD45RA+ positively selected. The sequence joins TRBV18 to TRBJ2-3, with no reliable assignment of the D segment. The DNA sequence is TGTGCCAGCGCCTACACAGATACGCAGTATTTT. It translates as CASAYTDTQYF. Beyond the CDR3, the reference TRBV18 and TRBJ2-3 genes provide the residues; the full variable domain reads: NAGVMQNPRHLVRRRGQEARLRCSPMKGHSHVYWYRQLPEEGLKFMVYLQKENIIDESGMPKERFSAEFPKEGPSILRIQQVVRGDSAAYFCASAYTDTQYFGPGTRLTVL.